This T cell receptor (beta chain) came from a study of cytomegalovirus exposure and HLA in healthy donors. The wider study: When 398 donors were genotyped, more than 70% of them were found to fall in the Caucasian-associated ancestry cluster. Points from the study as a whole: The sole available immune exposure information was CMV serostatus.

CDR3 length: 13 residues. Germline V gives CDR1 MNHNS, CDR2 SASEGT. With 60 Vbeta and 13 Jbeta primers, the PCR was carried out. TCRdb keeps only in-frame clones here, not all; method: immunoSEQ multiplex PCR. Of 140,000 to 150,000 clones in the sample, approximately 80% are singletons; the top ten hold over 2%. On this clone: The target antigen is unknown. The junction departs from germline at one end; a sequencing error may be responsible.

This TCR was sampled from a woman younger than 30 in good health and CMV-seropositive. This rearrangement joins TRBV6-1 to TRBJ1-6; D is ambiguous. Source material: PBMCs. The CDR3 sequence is CASSEGGVSPLHF. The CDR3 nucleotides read TGTGCCAGCAGCGAAGGTGGAGTTTCACCCCTCCACTTT.